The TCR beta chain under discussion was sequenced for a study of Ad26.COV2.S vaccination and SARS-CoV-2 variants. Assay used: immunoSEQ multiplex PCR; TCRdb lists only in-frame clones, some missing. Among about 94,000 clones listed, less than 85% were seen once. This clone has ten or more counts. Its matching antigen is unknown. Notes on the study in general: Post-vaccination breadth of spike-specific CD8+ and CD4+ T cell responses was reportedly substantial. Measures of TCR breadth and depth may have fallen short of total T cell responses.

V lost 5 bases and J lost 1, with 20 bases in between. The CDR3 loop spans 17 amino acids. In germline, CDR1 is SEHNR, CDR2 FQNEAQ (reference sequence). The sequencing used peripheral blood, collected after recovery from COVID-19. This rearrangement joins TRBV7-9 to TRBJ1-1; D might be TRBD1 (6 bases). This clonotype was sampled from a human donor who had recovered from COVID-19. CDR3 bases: TGTGCCAGCAGCCAGGGCGCGGGGGCCGTCTGGAACACTGAAGCTTTCTTT. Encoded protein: CASSQGAGAVWNTEAFF.